The sequence of this T cell receptor beta chain was determined in a study of technical replicates of blood from a handful of donors. In germline, CDR1 is SGHRS, CDR2 YFSETQ. This CDR3 contains 11 residues. Losses at the gene ends were 4 bases for V and 10 bases for J; bases not matched to a gene: 3. Method: immunoSEQ multiplex PCR; TCRdb's copy keeps in-frame clones and lacks some. The table lists some 80,000 clones, about 97% of them singletons, with around 0.31% in the top ten. The sequence was obtained from a human donor in good health. The V gene is TRBV5-1, the J gene TRBJ1-1; TRBD1 agrees at 8 bases. What was sequenced was T cells isolated from PBMCs. The chain's CDR3 is CASSPGQGAFF. The CDR3 coding sequence is TGCGCCAGCAGCCCCGGACAGGGAGCTTTCTTT.